The 29 T cell receptor beta chains below all came from one sample that was sequenced in a study of blood T cell repertoires in COVID-19. TCRdb's copy holds only in-frame clones and misses some; the assay was immunoSEQ multiplex PCR. This repertoire shows approximately 250,000 clones, approximately 87% found once; its top ten account for about 4.5%. The sequencing sample was made of peripheral blood. The receptors stem from a man in his 60s who had recovered from COVID-19.

The CDR3, as DNA: TGTGCCAGCAGCCTAGGCCCCGGGGAGCTGTTTTTT. It encodes CASSLGPGELFF. This chain links TRBV7-3 with TRBJ2-2; D not resolved. CDR3 length: 12 amino acids. The germline CDR1 and CDR2 sequences are SGHTA and FQGTGA. V gave up 5 bases and J gave up 6 bases, with 7 bases separating them.

This sequence joins TRBV19 and TRBJ1-2; D might be TRBD1 (6 bases). The germline gives CDR1 LNHDA, CDR2 SQIVND (reference sequence). V was cut by 6 bases and J by 4 bases, with 15 bases left in between. The CDR3 consists of 14 residues. The CDR3: CASRPPAGAYGYTF. For the CDR3, the DNA is TGTGCCAGTAGGCCCCCCGCAGGGGCCTATGGCTACACCTTC.

This clone appeared a few times. The V call is TRBV4-1, the J call TRBJ2-2; TRBD2 agrees at 12 bases. This CDR3 spans 16 amino acids. V dropped 1 base and J dropped 6; count of bases not matched to a gene: 3. Germline V gives CDR1 MGHRA, CDR2 YSYEKL. In DNA, the CDR3 is TGCGCCAGCAGCCAAGGGCTAGCGGGAGGGTCCGGGGAGCTGTTTTTT. Its translation: CASSQGLAGGSGELFF.

This clone has more than one count but fewer than ten. The V call is TRBV6-1, the J call TRBJ1-2; a weak D match, TRBD1 (5 bases). This CDR3 is 13 amino acids long. Trimming took 2 bases from V and 4 from J, leaving 8 bases between them. CDR1 and CDR2 from the germline V gene are MNHNS and SASEGT. This CDR3 reads CASSERTGYGYTF. CDR3 bases: TGTGCCAGCAGTGAACGAACAGGCTATGGCTACACCTTC.

CDR3 amino acids: CSVPGTGDEKLFF. DNA of the CDR3: TGCAGCGTCCCCGGGACAGGGGATGAAAAACTGTTTTTT. The chain recombines TRBV29-1 with TRBJ1-4, with 10 bases aligning to TRBD1. This CDR3 comprises 13 residues. The germline V gene has CDR1 SQVTM and CDR2 ANQGSEA. With V trimmed by 6 bases and J by 6 bases, 4 bases remained unmatched. The variable domain in full, with the rest retrieved from reference TRBV29-1 and TRBJ1-4, is SAVISQKPSRDICQRGTSLTIQCQVDSQVTMMFWYRQQPGQSLTLIATANQGSEATYESGFVIDKFPISRPNLTFSTLTVSNMSPEDSSIYLCSVPGTGDEKLFFGSGTQLSVL.

The rearrangement joins TRBV7-9 to TRBJ1-5, with D possibly TRBD1 on 6 matching bases. CDR1 and CDR2 from the germline V gene are SEHNR and FQNEAQ (reference sequence). Trimming pared 1 base from V and 8 bases from J, leaving 12 bases between. The CDR3 consists of 14 residues. In DNA form, the CDR3 reads TGTGCCAGCAGCTTAGGAGGGGGTTTTGAGCCCCAGCATTTT. It codes for CASSLGGGFEPQHF.

The gene calls are TRBV6-1 and TRBJ2-3, with 12 bases that match TRBD2. The trim removed 2 bases at V and 3 bases at J, leaving 6 bases unmatched. The CDR3 has 17 amino acids. Germline CDR1 and CDR2: MNHNS and SASEGT. The CDR3 reads CASSEWPSGRATDTQYF. The CDR3 nucleotides read TGTGCCAGCAGTGAATGGCCTAGCGGGAGGGCGACAGATACGCAGTATTTT.

The count of this clone is one. This chain connects TRBV6-1 to TRBJ2-1; perhaps TRBD2 as D (6 bases). V dropped 3 bases and J dropped 9 bases, with 18 bases sitting between them. The CDR3 loop spans 15 amino acids. CDR1 is MNHNS, CDR2 SASEGT, per germline. This CDR3 reads CASSDRTTGGREQFF. CDR3 sequence (DNA): TGTGCCAGCAGTGATAGGACTACCGGCGGCCGTGAGCAGTTCTTC.

V gene TRBV29-1 combines with J gene TRBJ2-1; TRBD2 matches 11 bases. Losses at the gene ends were 7 bases for V and 6 bases for J; bases not matched to a gene: 11. The CDR3 loop spans 15 amino acids. Germline CDR1 is SQVTM and CDR2 is ANQGSEA. CDR3 loop: CSARGLAGGFNEQFF. DNA for the CDR3: TGCAGCGCGAGGGGTCTAGCGGGAGGTTTCAATGAGCAGTTCTTC.

The V and J genes are TRBV13 and TRBJ2-5; 7 bases line up with TRBD1. Germline V lookup: CDR1 PRHDT, CDR2 FYEKMQ (reference sequence). With 2 bases clipped from V and 5 bases from J, the junction kept 8 bases outside the gene matches. The CDR3 has 15 residues. The CDR3 loop reads CASSLRDRRAETQYF. The CDR3 DNA is TGTGCCAGCAGCTTACGGGACAGAAGGGCGGAGACCCAGTACTTC.

The CDR3 sequence: CASRNRTSVNEQYF. The DNA for the CDR3 is TGCGCCAGCAGGAATCGGACTAGCGTCAACGAGCAGTACTTC. The V gene is TRBV5-1, the J gene TRBJ2-7; 9 nucleotides match TRBD2. The CDR3 extends over 14 amino acids. V trimming: 5 bases; J trimming: 5 bases; junction bases outside the gene matches: 8. Per the germline V gene, CDR1 is SGHRS and CDR2 is YFSETQ. Drawing the rest from reference TRBV5-1 and TRBJ2-7, the complete variable domain is KAGVTQTPRYLIKTRGQQVTLSCSPISGHRSVSWYQQTPGQGLQFLFEYFSETQRNKGNFPGRFSGRQFSNSRSEMNVSTLELGDSALYLCASRNRTSVNEQYFGPGTRLTVT.

The V gene is TRBV4-1, the J gene TRBJ2-2; 11 positions match TRBD2. The junction had 5 bases not matched to a gene; V was cut back by 3 bases and J by 2 bases. The CDR3 consists of 17 residues. The germline CDR1 and CDR2 sequences are MGHRA and YSYEKL. CDR3: CASSHKGLAVNTGELFF. The CDR3 DNA follows: TGCGCCAGCAGCCATAAGGGACTAGCGGTAAACACCGGGGAGCTGTTTTTT.

This sequence joins TRBV3-1 (or the pseudogene TRBV3-2) and TRBJ2-7; TRBD2 is a possible D gene (6 bases). V was trimmed by 1 base and J by 2 bases, leaving 15 bases between them. The CDR3 extends over 16 amino acids. Germline assignment: CDR1 LGHDT and CDR2 YNNKEL (reference sequence). The CDR3 DNA follows: TGTGCCAGCAGCCAAGCGATTGGGACTTTAACCTACGAGCAGTACTTC. The encoded protein is CASSQAIGTLTYEQYF.

This clone was observed a few times. The V gene is TRBV5-1, the J gene TRBJ1-6; D ambiguous. V was pared by 0 bases and J by 16 bases, with 17 bases between. This CDR3 has 14 amino acids. The V gene's germline CDR1 is SGHRS and CDR2 YFSETQ. Here the CDR3 DNA reads TGCGCCAGCAGCTTGGGTGACTCCACTGCTCCACTCCACTTT. It translates to CASSLGDSTAPLHF. Full variable domain (outside the CDR3, taken from reference TRBV5-1 and TRBJ1-6): KAGVTQTPRYLIKTRGQQVTLSCSPISGHRSVSWYQQTPGQGLQFLFEYFSETQRNKGNFPGRFSGRQFSNSRSEMNVSTLELGDSALYLCASSLGDSTAPLHFGNGTRLTVT.

This clone was recorded a few times. The genes are TRBV27 and TRBJ1-3; no clear D gene. Germline-derived CDR1 and CDR2 are MNHEY and SMNVEV (reference sequence). The V and J ends lost 5 bases and 5 bases respectively, with 10 bases between them. This CDR3 is 13 amino acids long. The CDR3 DNA reads TGTGCCAGCAGTCCACCCGGGAGAAACACCATATATTTT. Its translation is CASSPPGRNTIYF.

CDR3 in amino acids: CASSRLLATNEKLFF. The CDR3 nucleotides are TGTGCCAGCAGCCGGTTGTTGGCAACTAATGAAAAACTGTTTTTT. V is TRBV27 and J is TRBJ1-4; no firm D call. CDR3 length: 15 amino acids. Per germline, CDR1 MNHEY and CDR2 SMNVEV (reference sequence). V was clipped by 6 bases and J by 0 bases, with 11 bases between them.

V gene TRBV5-4 combines with J gene TRBJ1-1; 9 bases line up with TRBD1. CDR3 length: 15 amino acids. The ends lost 3 bases at V and 3 bases at J; junction bases unmatched: 6. From germline, CDR1 is SGHNT and CDR2 YYREEE (reference sequence). Here the CDR3 DNA reads TGTGCCAGCAGCTACGACGGGACAGGGTACACTGAAGCTTTCTTT. This encodes CASSYDGTGYTEAFF.

This rearrangement joins TRBV19 to TRBJ2-2; 8 nucleotides agree with TRBD1. Trimming took 4 bases from V and 5 from J; bases not matched to a gene: 6. The CDR3 length is 15 residues. Germline loops: CDR1 LNHDA, CDR2 SQIVND (reference sequence). The CDR3 nucleotides are TGTGCCAGTAGTAATAGACAGGGGAGGACCGGGGAGCTGTTTTTT. Residues: CASSNRQGRTGELFF.

The chain carries TRBV5-4 and TRBJ1-2; weak D call: TRBD1 (5 bases). V was clipped by 4 bases and J by 4 bases, with 11 bases between them. Germline CDR1 is SGHNT and CDR2 is YYREEE (reference sequence). This CDR3 comprises 13 residues. The CDR3 bases are TGTGCCAGCAGCGACGACAGAGGCTATGGCTACACCTTC. Protein product: CASSDDRGYGYTF.

The chain joins TRBV18 to TRBJ2-2, with TRBD2 matching over 8 bases. The germline gives CDR1 KGHSH, CDR2 LQKENI. The CDR3 has 17 residues. V was pared by 3 bases and J by 0 bases, with 6 bases of the junction left unmatched. The CDR3 region is CASSPRGAGANTGELFF. As DNA, the CDR3 is TGTGCCAGCTCACCCCGGGGAGCGGGGGCGAACACCGGGGAGCTGTTTTTT.

The J gene is TRBJ1-1, the V gene TRBV6-5, with 10 bases matching TRBD1. With V trimmed by 2 bases and J by 0 bases, 0 bases remained unmatched. Germline V lookup: CDR1 MNHEY, CDR2 SVGAGI. There are 15 residues in the CDR3. Written as DNA, the CDR3 is TGTGCCAGCAGTTACGGGACAGGGGTGAACACTGAAGCTTTCTTT. It translates to CASSYGTGVNTEAFF.

This chain joins TRBV24-1 and TRBJ1-5; possibly TRBD1 for D (5 bases). The CDR3 contains 13 residues. The V gene lost 4 bases and the J gene lost 7 bases, with 10 bases spanning the gap. Germline values: CDR1 KGHDR, CDR2 SFDVKD. The CDR3 spells CATSDRQSQPQHF. CDR3 DNA: TGTGCCACCAGTGACAGACAGTCCCAGCCCCAGCATTTT.

V gene TRBV3-1 (or the pseudogene TRBV3-2) combines with J gene TRBJ1-1; TRBD1 matches at 8 bases. CDR1 and CDR2 (germline): LGHDT, YNNKEL (reference sequence). The CDR3 is 15 amino acids. Unmatched junction bases numbered 4, after V lost 4 bases and J lost 0 bases. The CDR3 sequence is CASSPRGRVNTEAFF. The CDR3 region has the DNA TGTGCCAGCAGCCCCAGGGGGCGAGTGAACACTGAAGCTTTCTTT.

The rearrangement links TRBV5-3 to TRBJ1-5; a weak D match, TRBD1 (5 bases). TRBV5-3 is recorded as an ORF, its role being uncertain. The CDR3 sequence is 14 residues long. V shed 4 bases and J shed 4 bases, with 12 bases lying between them. CDR3 sequence: CARSPGTENQPQHF. CDR3 DNA: TGTGCCAGAAGCCCCGGGACTGAGAATCAGCCCCAGCATTTT.

Only one count was recorded for this clone. This chain connects TRBV7-9 to TRBJ2-3, with 10 bases fitting TRBD2. This CDR3 spans 18 amino acids. V shed 5 bases, J shed 6 bases, and the junction held 17 bases outside the gene matches. Looked up from germline, CDR1 is SEHNR and CDR2 is FQNEAQ (reference sequence). The CDR3 sequence is CASSIPPTGTSVRDTQYF. CDR3 sequence (DNA): TGTGCCAGCAGCATTCCCCCAACCGGGACTAGCGTAAGGGATACGCAGTATTTT.

The chain is built from TRBV6-4 and TRBJ2-6, with TRBD1 as a possible D gene (5 bases). The V gene lost 5 bases and the J gene lost 0 bases, with 11 bases spanning the gap. CDR1 and CDR2 from the germline V gene are MRHNA and SNTAGT. The CDR3 runs to 16 residues. The CDR3 region is CASSPTAYSGANVLTF. Here the CDR3 DNA reads TGTGCCAGCAGTCCGACAGCCTACTCTGGGGCCAACGTCCTGACTTTC.

The chain combines TRBV11-2 with TRBJ1-1; D is undetermined. With 1 base removed from V and 0 bases from J, the gap between germline ends came to 6 bases. CDR1 is SGHAT and CDR2 is FQNNGV in the germline V gene. The CDR3 has 14 amino acids. This CDR3 reads CASSLGQLNTEAFF. The CDR3 DNA follows: TGTGCCAGCAGCTTAGGGCAGTTGAACACTGAAGCTTTCTTT.

V is TRBV5-5 and J is TRBJ2-6; perhaps TRBD1 as D (6 bases). Germline loops: CDR1 SGHKS, CDR2 YYEKEE (reference sequence). The CDR3 covers 17 residues. Deletions cut 4 bases from V and 0 bases from J, with 14 bases between. The CDR3 region is CASSPDSETSGANVLTF. CDR3 nucleotide sequence: TGTGCCAGCAGCCCGGACAGTGAAACCTCTGGGGCCAACGTCCTGACTTTC.

The rearrangement links TRBV3-1 (or the pseudogene TRBV3-2) to TRBJ1-4, with D possibly being TRBD1 (6 bases). The germline V gene encodes CDR1 LGHDT and CDR2 YNNKEL (reference sequence). Trimming pared 2 bases from V and 6 bases from J, leaving 7 bases between. The CDR3 is 13 amino acids. CDR3 protein: CASSQRTDEKLFF. In DNA, the CDR3 is TGTGCCAGCAGCCAAAGGACAGATGAAAAACTGTTTTTT.